This T cell receptor (beta chain) was identified in a study of cytomegalovirus exposure and HLA in healthy donors. Study-level results: Indistinguishable V segments, including TRBV6-2 and TRBV6-3, were excluded. Prior analysis indicated that the majority of TCR beta V segments exhibited productivity approximately 90% or approximately 30% of the time.

The donors comprised healthy bone marrow donors. A word on this clone: The target antigen is unknown.

60 Vbeta and 13 Jbeta primers were used in PCR. Measured with immunoSEQ multiplex PCR; TCRdb has only the in-frame clones, and not every one. The sample lists 100,000 or so clones, less than 65% seen once, with just under 6.5% in the top ten. The V gene's germline CDR1 is SNHLY and CDR2 FYNNEI. This CDR3 has 14 residues. V lost 2 bases and J 6 bases, leaving 11 bases between the germline ends. The sequence derives from a young woman in good health and CMV-seronegative. The sequenced sample consisted of PBMCs. V gene TRBV2 combines with J gene TRBJ1-5, with D perhaps TRBD1 (5 bases). DNA of the CDR3: TGTGCCAGCAGTGAAAACCAGGGCAGTCAGCCCCAGCATTTT. It codes for CASSENQGSQPQHF. The whole variable domain, remainder taken from reference TRBV2 and TRBJ1-5, is EPEVTQTPSHQVTQMGQEVILRCVPISNHLYFYWYRQILGQKVEFLVSFYNNEISEKSEIFDDQFSVERPDGSNFTLKIRSTKLEDSAMYFCASSENQGSQPQHFGDGTRLSIL.